This T cell receptor beta chain was found in a study of cytomegalovirus exposure and HLA in healthy donors. General observations from the study: Most TCR sequences showed up rarely, but some public TCRs showed up in many donors.

On this clone: Its antigen is still unknown.

There are 14 residues in the CDR3. CDR1 is MNHEY and CDR2 is SVGAGI in the germline V gene. Losses at the gene ends were 6 bases for V and 5 bases for J; bases not matched to a gene: 9. TCRdb's copy holds only in-frame clones and misses some; the assay was immunoSEQ multiplex PCR. Here the sample spans 130,000 or so clones, roughly 89% being singletons. The chain links TRBV6-5 to TRBJ1-2, with 7 bases lining up with TRBD1. This receptor was obtained from a woman younger than 30 in good health and CMV-seronegative. Sequencing input: PBMCs. The CDR3 coding sequence is TGTGCCAGCAGGGGTCCGGGACAGTATTATGGCTACACCTTC. This gives the protein CASRGPGQYYGYTF.